This TCR beta chain was identified in a study of T-cell reconstitution after alpha-beta-depleted transplantation in children. Study-level points and caveats: Reportedly, only several hundred clones from non-depleted graft cells drove alpha-beta T-cell counts at about two months. Day-60 TCRbeta diversity that was high in some patients was derived from surviving recipient T cells and thymic progenitors. At the one-year point after transplant, T-cell counts and TCRbeta diversity were found to come mostly from T cells that had been newly produced.

Unique molecular identifiers were incorporated into the prepared TCRbeta library. MiXCR, run by TCRdb on the PCR reads, gives a single entry per CDR3 protein. Among 750,000 to 950,000 distinct CDR3 sequences listed, 16% were seen once. Germline CDR1 reads LGHNT; CDR2 reads FRNRAP. The CDR3 covers 17 residues. This clonotype showed up just a few times. Antigen unknown. A junction boundary mismatches the germline segment, possibly from a read error. This TCR derives from a male patient under 18 who had a stem cell transplant for acute lymphoblastic leukemia, so the T cells may come from the graft donor. This sample comprised PBMCs, mostly from graft donor cells, obtained 360 days after TCRalphabeta/CD19-depleted stem cell transplant. The rearrangement links TRBV12-5 to TRBJ2-3; 10 nucleotides align to TRBD2. Here the CDR3 reads CVSGPIPSGSGTDTQYF. The CDR3 DNA follows: TGTGTTAGTGGTCCCATCCCTAGCGGGAGCGGCACAGATACGCAGTATTTT.